These 9 T cell receptor beta chains share one sample of origin, sequenced in a study of blood T cell repertoires in COVID-19. Clones were read by immunoSEQ multiplex PCR, and TCRdb kept only the in-frame ones, dropping some. The sample lists around 150,000 clones; roughly 80% were seen once. Specimen: peripheral blood. The source of these receptors is a woman of 80 years or more with acute or convalescent COVID-19.

V gene TRBV6-2 or TRBV6-3 combines with J gene TRBJ2-2; D is possibly TRBD2 (7 bases). This CDR3 comprises 17 residues. Per germline, CDR1 MNHEY and CDR2 SVGEGT. V dropped 5 bases and J dropped 7 bases, with 23 bases sitting between them. The CDR3 sequence: CASSPHPGQPGGGELFF. In DNA, the CDR3 is TGTGCCAGCAGTCCCCACCCAGGACAGCCGGGGGGCGGGGAGCTGTTTTTT.

V is TRBV7-9 and J is TRBJ2-2, with TRBD2 matching 13 bases. CDR1 is SEHNR and CDR2 is FQNEAQ in the germline V gene (reference sequence). The V segment lost 6 bases and the J segment 1 base; nucleotides outside the gene matches: 5. The CDR3 contains 17 residues. In DNA form, the CDR3 reads TGTGCCAGCAGGGGGACTAGCGGGGATGGGAACACCGGGGAGCTGTTTTTT. Its protein is CASRGTSGDGNTGELFF.

The genes are TRBV7-3 and TRBJ1-1; the match to TRBD1 covers 8 bases. The CDR3 extends over 15 amino acids. V shed 4 bases, J shed 4 bases, and the junction held 8 bases outside the gene matches. Germline V CDR1 and CDR2: SGHTA, FQGTGA. The chain's CDR3 is CASSSQGTGVTEAFF. The CDR3 nucleotides read TGTGCCAGCAGCTCACAGGGGACAGGCGTCACTGAAGCTTTCTTT. The full variable domain, its missing parts supplied by reference TRBV7-3 and TRBJ1-1, is GAGVSQTPSNKVTEKGKYVELRCDPISGHTALYWYRQSLGQGPEFLIYFQGTGAADDSGLPNDRFFAVRPEGSVSTLKIQRTERGDSAVYLCASSSQGTGVTEAFFGQGTRLTVV.

The chain joins TRBV4-2 to TRBJ1-2, with TRBD1 identical over 9 bases. The length of the CDR3 is 15 residues. Germline CDR1 is LGHNA and CDR2 is YNFKEQ. V was pared by 2 bases and J by 7 bases, with 8 bases of the junction left unmatched. CDR3 loop: CASSQRGTGTGGYTF. The CDR3 coding sequence is TGTGCCAGCAGCCAAAGAGGGACAGGGACGGGTGGCTACACCTTC.

V and J are TRBV2 and TRBJ2-5; no reliable D call. The CDR3 is 13 residues long. The V end was cut by 4 bases, the J end by 5 bases, with 11 bases between. Per germline, CDR1 SNHLY and CDR2 FYNNEI. CDR3 protein: CASSAGFWETQYF. The CDR3, as DNA: TGTGCCAGCAGTGCGGGTTTCTGGGAGACCCAGTACTTC.

The chain uses TRBV5-1 and TRBJ2-6; 7 positions agree with TRBD2. The J segment lost 2 bases and the V segment lost 0 bases, leaving 14 bases of the junction unmatched. There are 20 residues in the CDR3. Germline loops: CDR1 SGHRS, CDR2 YFSETQ. Here the CDR3 DNA reads TGCGCCAGCAGCTTGGGTGCGGGAGCGGTCCTGCCGGCTGGGGCCAACGTCCTGACTTTC. This translates into CASSLGAGAVLPAGANVLTF.

The sample holds a few counts of this clone. The V and J genes are TRBV28 and TRBJ2-1; perhaps TRBD2 as D (6 bases). The CDR3 loop spans 14 amino acids. Germline lookup yields CDR1 MDHEN and CDR2 SYDVKM. V was shortened by 7 bases and J by 4 bases, with 14 bases between the two germline ends. The CDR3 spells CASITSRGYNEQFF. The CDR3 DNA reads TGTGCCAGCATAACTAGCCGAGGGTACAATGAGCAGTTCTTC.

This chain uses TRBV19 with TRBJ2-2, with 10 bases identical to TRBD1. From germline, CDR1 is LNHDA and CDR2 SQIVND (reference sequence). CDR3 size: 15 residues. J lost 8 bases, V lost 5 bases, and 8 bases had no gene match. The CDR3 here is CASSVGTGVLGELFF. The CDR3, as DNA: TGTGCCAGTAGTGTCGGGACAGGGGTTCTAGGGGAGCTGTTTTTT. Full variable domain (outside the CDR3, taken from reference TRBV19 and TRBJ2-2): DGGITQSPKYLFRKEGQNVTLSCEQNLNHDAMYWYRQDPGQGLRLIYYSQIVNDFQKGDIAEGYSVSREKKESFPLTVTSAQKNPTAFYLCASSVGTGVLGELFFGEGSRLTVL.

The rearrangement links TRBV19 to TRBJ2-7; weak D call: TRBD1 (5 bases). With 5 bases removed from V and 4 bases from J, the gap between germline ends came to 15 bases. The CDR3 is made up of 14 amino acids. The V gene's germline CDR1 is LNHDA and CDR2 SQIVND (reference sequence). CDR3 DNA: TGTGCCAGTAGTCTCCGGACAATCGCATACGAGCAGTACTTC. This translates into CASSLRTIAYEQYF.